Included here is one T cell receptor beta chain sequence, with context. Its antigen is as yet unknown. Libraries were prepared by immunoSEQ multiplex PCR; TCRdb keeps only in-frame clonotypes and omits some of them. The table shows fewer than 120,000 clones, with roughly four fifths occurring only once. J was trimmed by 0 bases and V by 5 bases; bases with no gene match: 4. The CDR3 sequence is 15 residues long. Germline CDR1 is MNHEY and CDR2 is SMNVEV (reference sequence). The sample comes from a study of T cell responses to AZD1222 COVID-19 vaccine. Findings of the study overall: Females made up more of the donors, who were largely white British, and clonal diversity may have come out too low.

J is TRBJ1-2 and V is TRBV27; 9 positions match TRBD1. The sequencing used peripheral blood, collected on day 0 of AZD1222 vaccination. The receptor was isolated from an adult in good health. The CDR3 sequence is CASSRQGDSNYGYTF. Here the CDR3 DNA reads TGTGCCAGCAGTAGACAGGGGGATTCTAACTATGGCTACACCTTC.